The rows below give T cell receptor beta chains drawn from one sample of a study of blood T cell repertoires in COVID-19. Method: immunoSEQ multiplex PCR; TCRdb's copy keeps in-frame clones and lacks some. Counted here are 100,000 or so clones, 85% occurring once; the ten biggest clones make up under 4.5%. The sequencing input was peripheral blood. These TCRs come from a man between 50 and 59 years old with acute or convalescent COVID-19. CDR3s include the opening cysteine and the closing phenylalanine or tryptophan. The order of the fields is D gene, J gene, clone size, V gene, CDR3 DNA, CDR3 protein. The D gene is left open where the match is weak. Clone size appears in some rows only: once, few, many, or a class for an expanded clone.

>TRBD1|TRBJ2-7|-|TRBV6-5
TGTGCCAGCAGGGCCGAGACAGGGTTGGCCTACGAGCAGTACTTC
CASRAETGLAYEQYF
>TRBD1|TRBJ1-1|-|TRBV29-1
TGCAGCACGCGTCGACAGGGACGTACTGAAGCTTTCTTT
CSTRRQGRTEAFF
>TRBD2|TRBJ2-1|-|TRBV19
TGTGCCAGTAGCAGACCCGGGACTAGTGAGTTCTTC
CASSRPGTSEFF
>-|TRBJ1-3|once|TRBV11-2
TGTGCCAGCAGCTTACTACTCTCCCGGACAGCCGTCTCTGGAAACACCATATATTTT
CASSLLLSRTAVSGNTIYF
>TRBD1|TRBJ1-2|-|TRBV27
TGTGCCAGCAGTTCGGACAGGGAATACCCGAGGTATGGCTACACCTTC
CASSSDREYPRYGYTF
>TRBD1|TRBJ2-7|-|TRBV7-2
TGTGCCAGCAGCTCGACGTGGACAGGGGGGGAGCAGTACTTC
CASSSTWTGGEQYF
>-|TRBJ1-5|few|TRBV30
TGTGCCTGGAGTGTTGGCGGCGGGGCTGGGCAGCCCCAGCATTTT
CAWSVGGGAGQPQHF
>-|TRBJ1-4|-|TRBV18
TGTGCCAGCTCACGGTCATGGCAGGGCACTGAAAAACTGTTTTTT
CASSRSWQGTEKLFF
>-|TRBJ1-1|-|TRBV11-2
TGTGCCAGCAGCTTAGACCTATTACAGCATATGAACACTGAAGCTTTCTTT
CASSLDLLQHMNTEAFF
>-|TRBJ1-1|once|TRBV18
TGTGCCAGCTCCTCCTACAGGGATTTCGCTGAAGCTTTCTTT
CASSSYRDFAEAFF
>TRBD1|TRBJ1-3|-|TRBV4-1
TGCGCCAGCAGCTCCGGGACAGGGGAGGTAGCGGGAAACACCATATATTTT
CASSSGTGEVAGNTIYF
>TRBD2|TRBJ2-5|-|TRBV7-9
TGTGCCAGCAGCTTAGGCGAGCGGGAGATGCAGACCCAGTACTTC
CASSLGEREMQTQYF
>TRBD2|TRBJ2-1|-|TRBV2
TGTGCCAGCAGTGAAGCGCTAGCGGGGAGATACAATGAGCAGTTCTTC
CASSEALAGRYNEQFF
>-|TRBJ2-3|-|TRBV6-5
TGTGCCAGCAGGGGGAGAGATACGCAGTATTTT
CASRGRDTQYF
>TRBD2|TRBJ2-5|few|TRBV9
TGTGCCAGCAGCCCCGGGACTAGCGGGGGGCTTCAAGAGACCCAGTACTTC
CASSPGTSGGLQETQYF
>-|TRBJ2-7|-|TRBV2
TGTGCCATCCTTCTCGACAGTTACGAGCAGTACTTC
CAILLDSYEQYF
>TRBD2|TRBJ2-1|-|TRBV7-3
TGTGCCAGCAGTATCCAGGGCGGGAGGTGGTACAATGAGCAGTTCTTC
CASSIQGGRWYNEQFF
>TRBD1|TRBJ1-2|-|TRBV6-5
TGTGCCAGCAGTTACGGTACAGGGGTGTATGGCTACACCTTC
CASSYGTGVYGYTF
>-|TRBJ2-7|-|TRBV20-1
TGCAGTGCTACCGGGGCCTACGAGCAGTACTTC
CSATGAYEQYF
>-|TRBJ1-2|-|TRBV7-9
TGTGCCAGCAGCCAAAGCCGCTATGGCTACACCTTC
CASSQSRYGYTF
>-|TRBJ2-7|-|TRBV7-9
TGTGCCAGCAGCTCTCCCTCGGGGGTAAACTCCTACGAGCAGTACTTC
CASSSPSGVNSYEQYF
>TRBD1|TRBJ2-2|-|TRBV5-5
TGTGCCAGCAGCTTGCGAAGAGACAGGGTAAACACCGGGGAGCTGTTTTTT
CASSLRRDRVNTGELFF
>TRBD2|TRBJ2-1|-|TRBV3-1/TRBV3-2
TGTGCCAGCAGCCAAGATCCGGGACTAGCGGCCCGGGAGCAGTTCTTC
CASSQDPGLAAREQFF
>-|TRBJ1-5|-|TRBV12-5
TGTGCTAGTGGTTTGGACAGGGATCAGCCCCAGCATTTT
CASGLDRDQPQHF
>TRBD2|TRBJ2-1|-|TRBV9
TGTGCCAGCAGCGTAGATCTAGCGGGAGGTTGGAATGAGCAGTTCTTC
CASSVDLAGGWNEQFF
>TRBD1|TRBJ1-6|-|TRBV4-1
TGCGCCAGCAGCCAGAGACAGGGGGCGAGTTCACCCCTCCACTTT
CASSQRQGASSPLHF
>TRBD2|TRBJ2-7|-|TRBV3-1/TRBV3-2
TGTGCCAGCAGCCAAGCCGGGACTAGCACCTCCGAGCAGTACTTC
CASSQAGTSTSEQYF
>-|TRBJ1-6|-|TRBV6-5
TGTGCCAGCAGTTACAAGGGCAGGGGTCAGAATTCACCCCTCCACTTT
CASSYKGRGQNSPLHF
>-|TRBJ2-7|once|TRBV18
TGTGCCAGCTCACCCGAGGGCTACGAGCAGTACTTC
CASSPEGYEQYF
>TRBD2|TRBJ2-2|-|TRBV9
TGTGCCAGCAGCGTAGGGCCGGGGACTAGCGGGGCCGTTAACACCGGGGAGCTGTTTTTT
CASSVGPGTSGAVNTGELFF
>-|TRBJ1-4|-|TRBV6-6
TGTGCCAGCTTCTTACCGGGACACAATGAAAAACTGTTTTTT
CASFLPGHNEKLFF
>-|TRBJ1-5|-|TRBV12-3/TRBV12-4
TGTGCCAGCACATTCGGGGATCAGCCCCAGCATTTT
CASTFGDQPQHF
>-|TRBJ1-5|-|TRBV7-2
TGTGCCAGCAGCCCGAGAGGAGGGTATAGCAATCAGCCCCAGCATTTT
CASSPRGGYSNQPQHF
>-|TRBJ2-1|-|TRBV27
TGTGCCAGCAGTTTGGGTAGGGGGTACAATGAGCAGTTCTTC
CASSLGRGYNEQFF
>TRBD1|TRBJ2-2|-|TRBV27
TGTGCCAGCACCGCGACAGGGCCAACTTTCACCGGGGAGCTGTTTTTT
CASTATGPTFTGELFF
>TRBD2|TRBJ2-1|-|TRBV9
TGTGCCAGCAGCGTAGCTTCAGCGGGGGGGCGATCCTACAATGAGCAGTTCTTC
CASSVASAGGRSYNEQFF
>TRBD2|TRBJ2-7|-|TRBV3-1/TRBV3-2
TGTGCCAGCAGCCAAGTTAGCGGGGCGAGCTCCTACGAGCAGTACTTC
CASSQVSGASSYEQYF
>-|TRBJ1-2|-|TRBV6-5
TGTGCCAGCAGTTACTCGGCGGGCGCTAACTATGGCTACACCTTC
CASSYSAGANYGYTF
>-|TRBJ1-2|-|TRBV6-6
TGTGCCAGCAGTTCGACCGATCAGGGTGGCTACACCTTC
CASSSTDQGGYTF
>TRBD1|TRBJ1-1|-|TRBV10-2
TGCGCCAGCACTTTAACAGGGGAGAATACTGAAGCTTTCTTT
CASTLTGENTEAFF
>TRBD2|TRBJ2-1|-|TRBV24-1
TGTGCCACCAGTGCCGGGACTAGCGGGGGTAATGAGCAGTTCTTC
CATSAGTSGGNEQFF
>TRBD2|TRBJ2-1|-|TRBV11-3
TGTGCCAGCACCTTTGGCGGGAGGTTCAATGAGCAGTTCTTC
CASTFGGRFNEQFF
>TRBD2|TRBJ2-1|once|TRBV7-6
TGTGCCAGCAGCTTAGGGAGGGCGGGAGGCTTCTACAATGAGCAGTTCTTC
CASSLGRAGGFYNEQFF
>-|TRBJ1-6|-|TRBV7-8
TGTGCCAGCAGCTTGGGGGCATACAATTCACCCCTCCACTTT
CASSLGAYNSPLHF
>-|TRBJ1-4|-|TRBV12-3/TRBV12-4
TGTGCCACCCTCCCTAATGAAAAACTGTTTTTT
CATLPNEKLFF
>-|TRBJ2-7|-|TRBV6-5
TGTGCCAGCGCTCCAAAAGTTACGGGGGGCGGAAGTTACTTC
CASAPKVTGGGSYF
>-|TRBJ2-3|-|TRBV7-2
TGTGCCAGCAGCCCTATGGGACTTACAGATACGCAGTATTTT
CASSPMGLTDTQYF
>-|TRBJ1-5|-|TRBV19
TGTGCCAGTAGTTGGACAGTACATAGCAATCAGCCCCAGCATTTT
CASSWTVHSNQPQHF
>-|TRBJ2-5|-|TRBV7-6
TGTGCCAGCAGCTTAGGATTCGGCGGGGAAGAGACCCAGTACTTC
CASSLGFGGEETQYF
>-|TRBJ1-1|-|TRBV6-2/TRBV6-3
TGTGCCAGCAGTTACAGGGGGAACACTGAAGCTTTCTTT
CASSYRGNTEAFF
>-|TRBJ2-7|-|TRBV3-1/TRBV3-2
TGTGCCAGCAGTCCACGATTGACAGGTTCCGCGTCCTACGAGCAGTACTTC
CASSPRLTGSASYEQYF
>-|TRBJ2-5|-|TRBV4-1
TGCGCCAGCAGCCAAGCTTACAGGGTCGAAGAGACCCAGTACTTC
CASSQAYRVEETQYF
>-|TRBJ1-5|-|TRBV28
TGTGCCAGCAGTTTATTCAGGATCGATCAGCCCCAGCATTTT
CASSLFRIDQPQHF
>TRBD1|TRBJ2-7|few|TRBV11-3
TGTGCCAGCAGCCCCGGACAGGGGGCTTCCTACGAGCAGTACTTC
CASSPGQGASYEQYF
>TRBD2|TRBJ2-5|-|TRBV5-1
TGCGCCAGCAGCTTGGGGTCTAGCGGCCTCCAAGAGACCCAGTACTTC
CASSLGSSGLQETQYF